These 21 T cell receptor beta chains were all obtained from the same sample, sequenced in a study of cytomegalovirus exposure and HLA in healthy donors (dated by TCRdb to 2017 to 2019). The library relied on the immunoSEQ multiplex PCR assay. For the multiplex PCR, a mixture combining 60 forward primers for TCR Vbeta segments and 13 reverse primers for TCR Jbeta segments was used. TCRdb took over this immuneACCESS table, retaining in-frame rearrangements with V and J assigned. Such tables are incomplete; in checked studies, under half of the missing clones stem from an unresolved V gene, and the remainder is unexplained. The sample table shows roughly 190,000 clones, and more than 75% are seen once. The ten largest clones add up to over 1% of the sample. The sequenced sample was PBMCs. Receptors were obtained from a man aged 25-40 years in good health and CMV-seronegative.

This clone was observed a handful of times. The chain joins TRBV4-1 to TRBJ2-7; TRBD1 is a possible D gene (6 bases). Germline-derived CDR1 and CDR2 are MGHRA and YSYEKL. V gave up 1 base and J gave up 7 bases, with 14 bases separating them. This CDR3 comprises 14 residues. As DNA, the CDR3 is TGCGCCAGCAGCCAAGTGGCAGGGGTGGATGAGCAGTACTTC. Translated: CASSQVAGVDEQYF.

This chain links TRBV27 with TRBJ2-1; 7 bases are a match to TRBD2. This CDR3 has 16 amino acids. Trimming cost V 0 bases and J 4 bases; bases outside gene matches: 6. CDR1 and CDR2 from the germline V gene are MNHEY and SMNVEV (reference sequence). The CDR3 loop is CASSLSGGKRYNEQFF. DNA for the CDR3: TGTGCCAGCAGTTTATCGGGAGGGAAGAGGTACAATGAGCAGTTCTTC.

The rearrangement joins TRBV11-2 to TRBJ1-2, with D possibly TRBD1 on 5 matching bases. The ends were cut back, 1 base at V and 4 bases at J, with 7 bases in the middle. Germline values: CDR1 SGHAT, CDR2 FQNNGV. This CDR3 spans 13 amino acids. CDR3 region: CASSLAGGYGYTF. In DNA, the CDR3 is TGTGCCAGCAGCTTAGCCGGGGGCTATGGCTACACCTTC.

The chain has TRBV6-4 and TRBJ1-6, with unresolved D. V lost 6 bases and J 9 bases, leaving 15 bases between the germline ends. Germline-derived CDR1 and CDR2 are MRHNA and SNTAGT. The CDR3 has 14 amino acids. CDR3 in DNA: TGTGCCAGCAGCCCCGGCGGCCGAACTTCACCCCTCCACTTT. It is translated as CASSPGGRTSPLHF.

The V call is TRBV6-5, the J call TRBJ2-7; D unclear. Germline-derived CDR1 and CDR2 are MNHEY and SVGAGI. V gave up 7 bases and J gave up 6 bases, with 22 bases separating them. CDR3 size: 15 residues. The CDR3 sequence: CASKKDRWLGSEQYF. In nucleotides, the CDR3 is TGTGCCAGCAAAAAGGATCGATGGCTGGGCTCCGAGCAGTACTTC.

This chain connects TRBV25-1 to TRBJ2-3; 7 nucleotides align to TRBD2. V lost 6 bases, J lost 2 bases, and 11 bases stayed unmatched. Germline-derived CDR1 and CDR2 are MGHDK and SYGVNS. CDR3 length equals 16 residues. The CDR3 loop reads CASRPRASGFTDTQYF. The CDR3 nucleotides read TGTGCCAGCAGGCCCAGGGCTAGCGGATTCACAGATACGCAGTATTTT.

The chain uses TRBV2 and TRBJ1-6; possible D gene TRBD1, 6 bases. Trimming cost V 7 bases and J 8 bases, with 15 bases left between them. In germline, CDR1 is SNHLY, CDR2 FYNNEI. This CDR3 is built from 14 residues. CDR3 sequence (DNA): TGTGCCAGCACCGACGGACAGTCCCATTCACCCCTCCACTTT. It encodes CASTDGQSHSPLHF. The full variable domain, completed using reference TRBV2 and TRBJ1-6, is EPEVTQTPSHQVTQMGQEVILRCVPISNHLYFYWYRQILGQKVEFLVSFYNNEISEKSEIFDDQFSVERPDGSNFTLKIRSTKLEDSAMYFCASTDGQSHSPLHFGNGTRLTVT.

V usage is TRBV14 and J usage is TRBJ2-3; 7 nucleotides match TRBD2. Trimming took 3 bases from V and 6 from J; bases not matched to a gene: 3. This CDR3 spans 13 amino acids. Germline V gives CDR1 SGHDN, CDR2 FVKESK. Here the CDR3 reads CASSQGGLDTQYF. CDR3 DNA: TGTGCCAGCAGCCAGGGGGGGTTGGATACGCAGTATTTT. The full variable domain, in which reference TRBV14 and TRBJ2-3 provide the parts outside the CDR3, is EAGVTQFPSHSVIEKGQTVTLRCDPISGHDNLYWYRRVMGKEIKFLLHFVKESKQDESGMPNNRFLAERTGGTYSTLKVQPAELEDSGVYFCASSQGGLDTQYFGPGTRLTVL.

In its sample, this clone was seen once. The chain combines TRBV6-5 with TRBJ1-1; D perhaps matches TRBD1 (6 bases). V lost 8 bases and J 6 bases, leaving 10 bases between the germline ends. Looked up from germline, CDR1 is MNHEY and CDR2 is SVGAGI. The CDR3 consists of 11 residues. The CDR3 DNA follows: TGTGCCAGCTGGGCAGGGGCTGAAGCTTTCTTT. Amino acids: CASWAGAEAFF.

CDR3 sequence: CASSETSTGHTEAFF. The CDR3 DNA follows: TGTGCCAGCAGTGAGACCTCGACAGGGCATACTGAAGCTTTCTTT. The J gene is TRBJ1-1, the V gene TRBV6-1; 7 positions agree with TRBD1. Per germline, CDR1 MNHNS and CDR2 SASEGT. The CDR3 runs to 15 residues. J was trimmed by 5 bases and V by 3 bases; bases with no gene match: 9.

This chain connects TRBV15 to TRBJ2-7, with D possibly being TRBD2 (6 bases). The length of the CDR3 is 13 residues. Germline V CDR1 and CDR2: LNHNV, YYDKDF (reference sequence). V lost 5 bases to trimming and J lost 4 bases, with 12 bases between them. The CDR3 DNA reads TGTGCCACCAGCGACGAGGGAGGATACGAGCAGTACTTC. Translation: CATSDEGGYEQYF.

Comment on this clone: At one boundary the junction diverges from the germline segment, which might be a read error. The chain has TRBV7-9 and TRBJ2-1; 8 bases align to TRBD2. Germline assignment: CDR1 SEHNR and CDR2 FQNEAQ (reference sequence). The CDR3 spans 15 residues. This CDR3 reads CSSSPGGSWGNEQFF. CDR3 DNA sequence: TGTTCCAGCAGTCCGGGAGGGTCGTGGGGCAATGAGCAGTTCTTC. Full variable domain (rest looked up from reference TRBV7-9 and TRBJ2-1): DTGVSQNPRHKITKRGQNVTFRCDPISEHNRLYWYRQTLGQGPEFLTYFQNEAQLEKSRLLSDRFSAERPKGSFSTLEIQRTEQGDSAMYLCSSSPGGSWGNEQFFGPGTRLTVL.

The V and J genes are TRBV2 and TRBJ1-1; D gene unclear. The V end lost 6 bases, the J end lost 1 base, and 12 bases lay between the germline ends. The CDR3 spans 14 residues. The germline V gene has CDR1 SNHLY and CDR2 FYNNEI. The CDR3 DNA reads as TGTGCCAGCAGGACGCGGGTCCGGAACACTGAAGCTTTCTTT. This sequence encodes CASRTRVRNTEAFF.

CDR3: CASRSGRGYGYTF. DNA of the CDR3: TGTGCCAGCAGATCCGGACGGGGCTATGGCTACACCTTC. The chain recombines TRBV6-1 with TRBJ1-2; D gene unclear. The germline gives CDR1 MNHNS, CDR2 SASEGT. The CDR3 is made up of 13 amino acids. V was trimmed by 6 bases and J by 4 bases, leaving 12 bases between them.

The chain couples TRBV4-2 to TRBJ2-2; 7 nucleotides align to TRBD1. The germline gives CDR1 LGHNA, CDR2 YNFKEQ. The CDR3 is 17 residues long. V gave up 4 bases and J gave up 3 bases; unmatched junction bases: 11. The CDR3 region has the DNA TGTGCCAGCAGCCGCAGAGTCGACAGGGAAGACACCGGGGAGCTGTTTTTT. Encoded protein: CASSRRVDREDTGELFF.

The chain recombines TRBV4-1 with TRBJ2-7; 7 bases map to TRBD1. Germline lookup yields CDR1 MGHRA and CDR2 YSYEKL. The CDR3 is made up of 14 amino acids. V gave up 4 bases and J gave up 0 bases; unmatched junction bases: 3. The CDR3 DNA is TGCGCCAGCAGCCTGGACAGGACCTCCTACGAGCAGTACTTC. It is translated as CASSLDRTSYEQYF.

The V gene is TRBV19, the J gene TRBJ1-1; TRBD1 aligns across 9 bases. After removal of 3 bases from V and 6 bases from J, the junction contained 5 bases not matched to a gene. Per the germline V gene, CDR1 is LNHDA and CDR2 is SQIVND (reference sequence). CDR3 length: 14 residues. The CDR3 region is CASSIPDRGAEAFF. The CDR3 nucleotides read TGTGCCAGTAGTATCCCAGACAGGGGGGCTGAAGCTTTCTTT.

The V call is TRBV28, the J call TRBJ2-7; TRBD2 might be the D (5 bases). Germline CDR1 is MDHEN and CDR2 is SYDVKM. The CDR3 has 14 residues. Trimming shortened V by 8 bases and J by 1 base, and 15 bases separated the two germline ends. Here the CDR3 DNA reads TGTGCCAGCCTAGCTCCCGGGCAGTCCTACGAGCAGTACTTC. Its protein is CASLAPGQSYEQYF.

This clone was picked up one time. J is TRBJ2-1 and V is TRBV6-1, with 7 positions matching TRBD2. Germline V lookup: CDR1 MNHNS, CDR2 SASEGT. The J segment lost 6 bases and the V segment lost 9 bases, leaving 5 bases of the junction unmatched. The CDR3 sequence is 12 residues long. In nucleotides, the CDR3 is TGTGCCAGTAGGGGACTACCCAATGAGCAGTTCTTC. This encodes CASRGLPNEQFF.

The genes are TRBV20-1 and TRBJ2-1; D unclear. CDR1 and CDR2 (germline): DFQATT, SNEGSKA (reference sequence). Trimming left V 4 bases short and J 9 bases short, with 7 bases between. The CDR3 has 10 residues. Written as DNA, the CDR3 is TGCAGTGCTACTCCGGGTGAGCAGTTCTTC. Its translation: CSATPGEQFF.

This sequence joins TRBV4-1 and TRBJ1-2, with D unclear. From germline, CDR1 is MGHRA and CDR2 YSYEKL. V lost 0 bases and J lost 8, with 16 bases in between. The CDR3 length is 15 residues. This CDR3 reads CASSQDRPDPGGYTF. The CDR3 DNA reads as TGCGCCAGCAGCCAAGACAGGCCGGACCCGGGGGGCTACACCTTC.